This TCR beta chain was sequenced during a study of brain T cells in children with intractable seizures. Germline V gene sequence: CDR1 SQVTM, CDR2 ANQGSEA. V was trimmed by 5 bases and J by 11 bases, leaving 15 bases between them. The CDR3 has 12 amino acids. Clones were read by immunoSEQ multiplex PCR, and TCRdb kept only the in-frame ones, dropping some. The profile shows about 340,000 clones, over 90% of them singletons. Study results and caveats: Patients' HCMV serostatus was unknown; virus specificity rests on CDR3 similarity alone.

Time point denoted: blood from clinic visit 5 months post-surgery; TSC patient then seizure free. Regarding this clone: What it binds is unknown.

The TCR comes from a boy under two years old with tuberous sclerosis and intractable seizures. Sample: peripheral blood, taken more than 4 months after surgery. J is TRBJ1-4 and V is TRBV29-1; D remains ambiguous. The CDR3 loop is CSVSQGRAKLFF. CDR3 DNA sequence: TGCAGCGTTTCACAAGGACGGGCCAAACTGTTTTTT.